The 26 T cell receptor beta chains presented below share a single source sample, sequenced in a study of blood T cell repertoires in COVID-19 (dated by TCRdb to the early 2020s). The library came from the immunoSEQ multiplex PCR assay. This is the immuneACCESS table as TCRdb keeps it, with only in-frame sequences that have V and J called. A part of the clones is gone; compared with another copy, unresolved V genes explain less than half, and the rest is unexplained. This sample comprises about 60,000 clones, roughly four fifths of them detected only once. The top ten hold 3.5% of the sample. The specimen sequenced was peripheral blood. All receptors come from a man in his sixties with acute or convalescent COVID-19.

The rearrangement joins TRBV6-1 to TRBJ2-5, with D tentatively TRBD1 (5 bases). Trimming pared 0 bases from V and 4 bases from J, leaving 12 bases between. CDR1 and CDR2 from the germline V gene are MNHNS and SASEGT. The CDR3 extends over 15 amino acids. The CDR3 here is CASSEAFRDGETQYF. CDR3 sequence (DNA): TGTGCCAGCAGTGAAGCATTCAGGGATGGAGAGACCCAGTACTTC.

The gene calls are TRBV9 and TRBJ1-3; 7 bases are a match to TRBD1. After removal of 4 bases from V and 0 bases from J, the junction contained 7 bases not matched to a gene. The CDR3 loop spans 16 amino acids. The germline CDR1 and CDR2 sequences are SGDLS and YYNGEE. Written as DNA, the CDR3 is TGTGCCAGCAGCCTGGGACAGCCCCGCTCTGGAAACACCATATATTTT. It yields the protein CASSLGQPRSGNTIYF. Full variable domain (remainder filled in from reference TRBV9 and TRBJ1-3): DSGVTQTPKHLITATGQRVTLRCSPRSGDLSVYWYQQSLDQGLQFLIQYYNGEERAKGNILERFSAQQFPDLHSELNLSSLELGDSALYFCASSLGQPRSGNTIYFGEGSWLTVV.

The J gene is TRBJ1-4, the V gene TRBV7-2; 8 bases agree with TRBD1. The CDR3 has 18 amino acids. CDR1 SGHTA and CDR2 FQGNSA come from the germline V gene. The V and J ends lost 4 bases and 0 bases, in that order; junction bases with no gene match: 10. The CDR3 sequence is CASSYRGQELATNEKLFF. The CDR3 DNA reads TGTGCCAGCAGCTATAGGGGACAGGAGCTTGCAACTAATGAAAAACTGTTTTTT.

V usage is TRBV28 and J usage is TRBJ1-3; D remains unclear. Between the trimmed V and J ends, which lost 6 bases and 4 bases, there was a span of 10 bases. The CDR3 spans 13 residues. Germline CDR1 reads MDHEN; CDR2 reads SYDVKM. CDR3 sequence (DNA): TGTGCCAGCAGCTCCGGTTTCGGAAACACCATATATTTT. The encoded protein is CASSSGFGNTIYF.

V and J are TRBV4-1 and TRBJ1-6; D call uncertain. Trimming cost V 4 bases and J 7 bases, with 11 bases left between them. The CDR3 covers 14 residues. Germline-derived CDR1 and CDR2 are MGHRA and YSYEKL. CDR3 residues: CASSLRPGNSPLHF. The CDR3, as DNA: TGCGCCAGCAGCCTACGCCCGGGGAATTCACCCCTCCACTTT.

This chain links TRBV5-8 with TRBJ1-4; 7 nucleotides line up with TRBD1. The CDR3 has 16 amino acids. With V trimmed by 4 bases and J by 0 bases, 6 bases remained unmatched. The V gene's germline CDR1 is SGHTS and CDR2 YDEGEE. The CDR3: CASSPGQLATNEKLFF. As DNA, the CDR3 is TGTGCCAGCAGCCCGGGACAGCTTGCAACTAATGAAAAACTGTTTTTT.

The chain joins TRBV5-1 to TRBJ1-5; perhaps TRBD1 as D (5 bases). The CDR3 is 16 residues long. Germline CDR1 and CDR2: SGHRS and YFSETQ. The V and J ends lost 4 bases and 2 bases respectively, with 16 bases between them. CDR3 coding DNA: TGCGCCAGCAGCCCCGGGGGAGGGATGGGCAATCAGCCCCAGCATTTT. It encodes CASSPGGGMGNQPQHF.

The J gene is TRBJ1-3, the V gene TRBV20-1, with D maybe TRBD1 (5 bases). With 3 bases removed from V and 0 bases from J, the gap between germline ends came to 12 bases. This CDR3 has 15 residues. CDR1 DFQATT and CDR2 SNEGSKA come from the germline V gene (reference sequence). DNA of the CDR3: TGCAGTGCTAGTTACGGGGGGAGCTCTGGAAACACCATATATTTT. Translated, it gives CSASYGGSSGNTIYF.

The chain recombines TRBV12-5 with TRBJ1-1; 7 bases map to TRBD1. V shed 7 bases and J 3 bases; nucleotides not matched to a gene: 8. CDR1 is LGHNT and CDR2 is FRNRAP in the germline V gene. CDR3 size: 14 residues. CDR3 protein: CASAPTGIDTEAFF. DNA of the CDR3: TGTGCTAGTGCCCCGACAGGGATAGACACTGAAGCTTTCTTT.

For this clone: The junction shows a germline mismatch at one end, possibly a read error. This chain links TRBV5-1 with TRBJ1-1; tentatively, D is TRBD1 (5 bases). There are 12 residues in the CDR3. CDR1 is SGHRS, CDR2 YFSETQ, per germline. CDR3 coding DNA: TGCGCCAGCAGCTTTATGGGGCAAGTCTCCCACTTT. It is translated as CASSFMGQVSHF.

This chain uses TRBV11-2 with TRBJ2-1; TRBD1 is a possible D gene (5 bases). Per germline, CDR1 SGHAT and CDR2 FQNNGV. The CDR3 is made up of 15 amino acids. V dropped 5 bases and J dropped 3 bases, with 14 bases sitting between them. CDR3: CASSPLKGIYNEQFF. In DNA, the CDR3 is TGTGCCAGCAGCCCATTAAAGGGGATCTACAATGAGCAGTTCTTC.

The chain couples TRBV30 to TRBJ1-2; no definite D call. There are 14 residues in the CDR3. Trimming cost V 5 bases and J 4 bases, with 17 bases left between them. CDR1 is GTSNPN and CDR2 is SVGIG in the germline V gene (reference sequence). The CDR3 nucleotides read TGTGCCTGGGAGCGCGTACGTCGGGTCTATGGCTACACCTTC. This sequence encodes CAWERVRRVYGYTF.

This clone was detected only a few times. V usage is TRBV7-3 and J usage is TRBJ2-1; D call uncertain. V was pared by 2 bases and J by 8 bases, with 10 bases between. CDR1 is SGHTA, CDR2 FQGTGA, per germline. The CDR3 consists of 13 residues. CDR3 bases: TGTGCCAGCAGCTTATCCCAGACTCATGAGCAGTTCTTC. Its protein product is CASSLSQTHEQFF. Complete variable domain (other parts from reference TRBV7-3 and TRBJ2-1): GAGVSQTPSNKVTEKGKYVELRCDPISGHTALYWYRQSLGQGPEFLIYFQGTGAADDSGLPNDRFFAVRPEGSVSTLKIQRTERGDSAVYLCASSLSQTHEQFFGPGTRLTVL.

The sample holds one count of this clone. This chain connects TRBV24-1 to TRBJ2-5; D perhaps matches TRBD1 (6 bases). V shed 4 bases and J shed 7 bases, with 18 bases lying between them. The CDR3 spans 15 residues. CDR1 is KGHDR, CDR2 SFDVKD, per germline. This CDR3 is CATSDPNGQPGTQYF. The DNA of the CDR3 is TGTGCCACCAGTGACCCCAACGGACAGCCGGGGACCCAGTACTTC.

The CDR3 loop is CATSDAQGTTEAFF. CDR3 sequence (DNA): TGTGCCACCAGTGATGCCCAGGGGACCACTGAAGCTTTCTTT. The V and J genes are TRBV24-1 and TRBJ1-1, with D possibly TRBD1 on 6 matching bases. The germline gives CDR1 KGHDR, CDR2 SFDVKD. CDR3 size: 14 residues. With 3 bases removed from V and 4 bases from J, the gap between germline ends came to 11 bases.

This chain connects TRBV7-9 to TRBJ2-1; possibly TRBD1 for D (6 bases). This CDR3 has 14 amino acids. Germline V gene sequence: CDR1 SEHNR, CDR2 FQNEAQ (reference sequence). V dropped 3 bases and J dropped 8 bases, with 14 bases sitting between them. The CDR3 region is CASSFWGLGDEQFF. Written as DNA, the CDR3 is TGTGCCAGCAGCTTTTGGGGGCTTGGGGATGAGCAGTTCTTC.

The CDR3 region has the DNA TGTGCCAGCAGCTTAACTGGGGCCACTGAAGCTTTCTTT. Its translation: CASSLTGATEAFF. V is TRBV7-8 and J is TRBJ1-1; D perhaps matches TRBD1 (5 bases). CDR3 length equals 13 residues. V was pared by 2 bases and J by 4 bases, with 8 bases between. Germline assignment: CDR1 SGHVS and CDR2 FQNEAQ.

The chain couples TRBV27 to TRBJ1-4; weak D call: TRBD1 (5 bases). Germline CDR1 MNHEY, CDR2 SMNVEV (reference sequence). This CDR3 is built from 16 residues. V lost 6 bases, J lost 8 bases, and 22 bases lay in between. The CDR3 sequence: CASSPLMRGGGEKLFF. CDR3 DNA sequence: TGTGCCAGCAGCCCCTTAATGCGGGGGGGTGGGGAAAAACTGTTTTTT.

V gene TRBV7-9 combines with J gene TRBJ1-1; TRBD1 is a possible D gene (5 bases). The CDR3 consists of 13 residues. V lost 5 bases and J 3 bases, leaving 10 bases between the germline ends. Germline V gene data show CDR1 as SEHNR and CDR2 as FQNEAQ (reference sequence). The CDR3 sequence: CASSVQGDTEAFF. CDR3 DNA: TGTGCCAGCAGCGTCCAGGGTGACACTGAAGCTTTCTTT.

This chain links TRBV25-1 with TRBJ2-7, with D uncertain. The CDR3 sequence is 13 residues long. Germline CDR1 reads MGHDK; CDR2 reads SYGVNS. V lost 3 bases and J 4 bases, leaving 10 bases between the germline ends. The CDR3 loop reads CASSDNYPYEQYF. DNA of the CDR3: TGTGCCAGCAGTGACAACTACCCGTACGAGCAGTACTTC.

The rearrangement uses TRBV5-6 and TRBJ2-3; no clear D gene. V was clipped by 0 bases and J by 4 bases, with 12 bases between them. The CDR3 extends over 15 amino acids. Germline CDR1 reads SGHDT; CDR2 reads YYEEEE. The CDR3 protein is CASSLALLGADTQYF. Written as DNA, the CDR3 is TGTGCCAGCAGCTTGGCCCTTCTAGGCGCAGATACGCAGTATTTT.

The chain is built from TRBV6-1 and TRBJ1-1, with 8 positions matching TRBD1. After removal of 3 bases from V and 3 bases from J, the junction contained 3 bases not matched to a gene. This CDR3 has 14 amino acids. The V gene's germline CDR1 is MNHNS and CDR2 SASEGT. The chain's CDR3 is CASSENRGYTEAFF. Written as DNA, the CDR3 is TGTGCCAGCAGTGAGAACAGGGGGTACACTGAAGCTTTCTTT.

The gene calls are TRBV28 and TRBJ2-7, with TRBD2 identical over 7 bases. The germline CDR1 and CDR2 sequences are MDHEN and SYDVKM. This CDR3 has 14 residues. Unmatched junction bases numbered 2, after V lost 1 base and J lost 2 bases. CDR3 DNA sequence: TGTGCCAGCAGTTTATACGGGGGGACCTACGAGCAGTACTTC. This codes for CASSLYGGTYEQYF.

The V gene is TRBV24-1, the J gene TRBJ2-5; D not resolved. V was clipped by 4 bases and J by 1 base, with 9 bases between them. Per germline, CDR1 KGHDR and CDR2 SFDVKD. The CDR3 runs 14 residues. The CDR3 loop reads CATSDRTFQETQYF. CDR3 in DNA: TGTGCCACCAGTGACCGTACTTTCCAAGAGACCCAGTACTTC.

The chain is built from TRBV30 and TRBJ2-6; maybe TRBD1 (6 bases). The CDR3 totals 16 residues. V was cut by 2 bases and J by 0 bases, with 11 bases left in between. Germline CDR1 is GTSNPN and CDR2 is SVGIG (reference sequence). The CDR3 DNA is TGTGCCTGGAGTCGTCAGGGGACCTCTGGGGCCAACGTCCTGACTTTC. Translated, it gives CAWSRQGTSGANVLTF.

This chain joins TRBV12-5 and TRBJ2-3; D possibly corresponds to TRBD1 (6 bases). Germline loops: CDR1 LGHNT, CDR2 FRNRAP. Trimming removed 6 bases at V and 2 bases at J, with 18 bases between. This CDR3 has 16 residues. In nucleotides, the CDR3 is TGTGCTAGTGGACTCTCCAGGGGCCTAGCCACAGATACGCAGTATTTT. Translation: CASGLSRGLATDTQYF.